This TCR beta chain was captured by sequencing in a study of blood T cell repertoires in COVID-19. Across the study: Donors in the United States, Italy and Spain gave samples during acute or convalescent COVID-19. PBMCs, B-cell-depleted T cells, or T cells provided the cDNA or gDNA that made up the material.

In the original analysis: Scientists estimated how many nucleated cells there were by amplifying reference gene primers. This table comes from immunoSEQ multiplex PCR, and its TCRdb copy is limited to in-frame clones, with some not included. That table is the source of V, J and clone size, and D and trimming were worked out from the DNA. Of hundreds of thousands of clones detected, over 80% appear once; the ten largest clones hold around 4%. This clone was seen a single time. Germline-derived CDR1 and CDR2 are LNHDA and SQIVND (reference sequence). The ends were cut back, 5 bases at V and 2 bases at J, with 19 bases in the middle. The CDR3 is 17 amino acids.

The clonotype comes from a woman in her forties or fifties with active or convalescent COVID-19. The source material was peripheral blood. The V and J genes are TRBV19 and TRBJ2-1; D is perhaps TRBD2 (6 bases). This CDR3 reads CASSAIGTRSPYNEQFF. The CDR3 DNA is TGTGCCAGTAGTGCAATCGGGACTCGAAGTCCCTACAATGAGCAGTTCTTC. The full variable domain, with the rest looked up from reference TRBV19 and TRBJ2-1, is DGGITQSPKYLFRKEGQNVTLSCEQNLNHDAMYWYRQDPGQGLRLIYYSQIVNDFQKGDIAEGYSVSREKKESFPLTVTSAQKNPTAFYLCASSAIGTRSPYNEQFFGPGTRLTVL.